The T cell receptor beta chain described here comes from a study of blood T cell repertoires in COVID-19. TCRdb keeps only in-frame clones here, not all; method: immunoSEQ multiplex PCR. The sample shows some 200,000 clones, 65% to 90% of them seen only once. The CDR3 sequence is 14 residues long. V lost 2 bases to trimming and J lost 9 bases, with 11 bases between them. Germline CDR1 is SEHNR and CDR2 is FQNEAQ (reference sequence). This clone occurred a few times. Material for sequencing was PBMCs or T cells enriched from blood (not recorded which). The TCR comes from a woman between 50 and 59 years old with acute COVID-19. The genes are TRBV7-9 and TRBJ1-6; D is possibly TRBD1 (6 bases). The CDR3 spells CASSLHGGASPLHF. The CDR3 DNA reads TGTGCCAGCAGCTTACATGGGGGGGCTTCACCCCTCCACTTT.